The 18 T cell receptor beta chains listed next were all sequenced from one sample in a study of technical replicates of blood from a handful of donors. TCRdb keeps only in-frame clones here, not all; method: immunoSEQ multiplex PCR. The sample records tens of thousands of clones, less than 98% being singletons. The sequencing sample was made of T cells isolated from PBMCs. The receptors shown here come from a human donor in good health.

V is TRBV6-5 and J is TRBJ1-1; weak D call: TRBD1 (6 bases). CDR3 length equals 13 residues. In germline, CDR1 is MNHEY, CDR2 SVGAGI. V was trimmed by 5 bases and J by 2 bases, leaving 9 bases between them. CDR3 in DNA: TGTGCCAGCAGTGCCGGGACAAACACTGAAGCTTTCTTT. Residues: CASSAGTNTEAFF.

The count of this clone is one. The chain is built from TRBV4-1 and TRBJ1-1; D gene unclear. V lost 1 base and J lost 4, with 7 bases in between. This CDR3 comprises 13 residues. CDR1 and CDR2 (germline): MGHRA, YSYEKL. The CDR3: CASSQGGATEAFF. For the CDR3, the DNA is TGCGCCAGCAGCCAAGGAGGCGCCACTGAAGCTTTCTTT.

This clone was seen just once. The V gene is TRBV25-1, the J gene TRBJ1-5, with 12 bases that match TRBD1. CDR1 is MGHDK and CDR2 is SYGVNS in the germline V gene. The J segment lost 5 bases and the V segment lost 4 bases, leaving 3 bases of the junction unmatched. The CDR3 runs to 15 residues. The CDR3 loop reads CASSAGTGGHQPQHF. CDR3 DNA sequence: TGTGCCAGCAGTGCGGGGACAGGGGGCCATCAGCCCCAGCATTTT.

Details on this clone: Other nucleotide sequences in the sample specify the same CDR3. The rearrangement joins TRBV7-9 to TRBJ2-7; 12 bases line up with TRBD2. Losses at the gene ends were 2 bases for V and 4 bases for J; bases not matched to a gene: 3. CDR3 length equals 15 residues. The germline CDR1 and CDR2 sequences are SEHNR and FQNEAQ (reference sequence). CDR3 residues: CASSLTSGRRYEQYF. In DNA form, the CDR3 reads TGTGCCAGCAGCTTAACTAGCGGGAGGCGGTACGAGCAGTACTTC.

The V and J genes are TRBV13 and TRBJ1-5; no definite D call. The germline gives CDR1 PRHDT, CDR2 FYEKMQ (reference sequence). CDR3 size: 15 residues. V was trimmed by 0 bases and J by 4 bases, leaving 10 bases between them. CDR3 loop: CASSLGEGPNQPQHF. CDR3 bases: TGTGCCAGCAGCTTAGGGGAGGGCCCGAATCAGCCCCAGCATTTT. The entire variable domain, with the rest obtained from reference TRBV13 and TRBJ1-5, is as follows: AAGVIQSPRHLIKEKRETATLKCYPIPRHDTVYWYQQGPGQDPQFLISFYEKMQSDKGSIPDRFSAQQFSDYHSELNMSSLELGDSALYFCASSLGEGPNQPQHFGDGTRLSIL.

This clone was seen just once. CDR3 sequence reads: CASSPLKGQDKNEAFF. The DNA for the CDR3 is TGCGCCAGCAGCCCCCTAAAGGGGCAGGATAAGAATGAAGCTTTCTTT. The gene calls are TRBV5-1 and TRBJ1-1; possible D gene TRBD1, 5 bases. The CDR3 runs to 16 residues. The V end was cut by 4 bases, the J end by 7 bases, with 23 bases between. CDR1 SGHRS and CDR2 YFSETQ come from the germline V gene.

This clone was recorded only once. The chain links TRBV19 to TRBJ2-7; 13 bases fit TRBD2. Germline CDR1 and CDR2: LNHDA and SQIVND (reference sequence). This CDR3 contains 14 residues. Trimming cost V 10 bases and J 0 bases; bases outside gene matches: 3. In DNA form, the CDR3 reads TGTGCCAAGGGACTAGCGGGGTCCTCCTACGAGCAGTACTTC. Encoded protein: CAKGLAGSSYEQYF.

This chain connects TRBV4-1 to TRBJ2-3; 12 nucleotides match TRBD2. The CDR3 consists of 16 residues. Germline-derived CDR1 and CDR2 are MGHRA and YSYEKL. Trimming at V came to 4 bases and at J to 6 bases, leaving 8 bases not matched to a gene. The CDR3 here is CASSPRLAGVRDTQYF. The CDR3 nucleotides are TGCGCCAGCAGCCCTAGACTAGCGGGAGTTAGGGATACGCAGTATTTT.

The gene calls are TRBV7-2 and TRBJ2-2; 8 positions match TRBD1. Germline V gene data show CDR1 as SGHTA and CDR2 as FQGNSA. CDR3 length: 12 residues. J was trimmed by 6 bases and V by 7 bases; bases with no gene match: 1. The CDR3 region is CASTRGPGELFF. CDR3 nucleotides: TGTGCCAGCACCAGGGGGCCCGGGGAGCTGTTTTTT.

The chain uses TRBV4-1 and TRBJ1-5; maybe TRBD1 (6 bases). This CDR3 spans 16 amino acids. The ends were cut back, 1 base at V and 6 bases at J, with 16 bases in the middle. In germline, CDR1 is MGHRA, CDR2 YSYEKL. The CDR3 DNA reads TGCGCCAGCAGCCAAGCTGGCAGGGGAGTGGGTCAGCCCCAGCATTTT. The encoded protein is CASSQAGRGVGQPQHF.

The chain combines TRBV9 with TRBJ2-1, with D possibly being TRBD1 (5 bases). The CDR3 loop spans 13 amino acids. Deletions cut 0 bases from V and 8 bases from J, with 9 bases between. Per germline, CDR1 SGDLS and CDR2 YYNGEE. The CDR3 sequence is CASSVGPRDEQFF. The CDR3, as DNA: TGTGCCAGCAGCGTAGGCCCCAGGGATGAGCAGTTCTTC.

This chain joins TRBV9 and TRBJ2-1; 8 bases map to TRBD1. Looked up from germline, CDR1 is SGDLS and CDR2 is YYNGEE. This CDR3 is 16 amino acids long. Unmatched junction bases numbered 13, after V lost 4 bases and J lost 7 bases. CDR3 region: CASSLGQGDLGNEQFF. The CDR3 DNA is TGTGCCAGCAGCCTCGGACAGGGCGATCTAGGGAATGAGCAGTTCTTC.

The chain has TRBV10-3 and TRBJ1-5; D may be TRBD1 (6 bases). The CDR3 totals 13 residues. The V end was cut by 2 bases, the J end by 7 bases, with 9 bases between. CDR1 and CDR2 from the germline V gene are ENHRY and SYGVKD. DNA of the CDR3: TGTGCCATCAGTGAGAGGGACACACAGCCCCAGCATTTT. Translating gives CAISERDTQPQHF.

The rearrangement links TRBV27 to TRBJ1-1, with D tentatively TRBD1 (6 bases). Germline loops: CDR1 MNHEY, CDR2 SMNVEV (reference sequence). The CDR3 spans 13 residues. The germline V and J ends were trimmed by 3 bases and 5 bases, with 10 bases remaining between them. The CDR3 loop reads CASSFGGETEAFF. As DNA, the CDR3 is TGTGCCAGCAGTTTTGGGGGCGAGACTGAAGCTTTCTTT.

J is TRBJ2-5 and V is TRBV30; TRBD2 matches at 7 bases. The CDR3 extends over 14 amino acids. Germline V gives CDR1 GTSNPN, CDR2 SVGIG (reference sequence). V lost 3 bases and J lost 4; bases outside the gene matches: 8. CDR3 in amino acids: CAWSFPAGRETQYF. For the CDR3, the DNA is TGTGCCTGGAGCTTTCCAGCGGGAAGAGAGACCCAGTACTTC.

The chain is built from TRBV9 and TRBJ2-7; 9 bases are shared with TRBD2. Germline V CDR1 and CDR2: SGDLS, YYNGEE. The V and J ends lost 4 bases and 0 bases, in that order; junction bases with no gene match: 5. The CDR3 extends over 15 amino acids. The CDR3 here is CASSSGGQFSYEQYF. The CDR3 DNA reads TGTGCCAGCAGCAGCGGGGGGCAGTTCTCCTACGAGCAGTACTTC.

The CDR3 sequence is CASSSIRPGQYF. The CDR3 DNA follows: TGTGCCAGCAGCTCTATCCGCCCCGGCCAGTACTTC. The chain combines TRBV28 with TRBJ2-5; unclear D gene. Germline CDR1 and CDR2: MDHEN and SYDVKM. The CDR3 has 12 amino acids. V lost 6 bases to trimming and J lost 10 bases, with 15 bases between them.

The rearrangement joins TRBV28 to TRBJ1-5; tentatively, D is TRBD1 (5 bases). V was pared by 4 bases and J by 6 bases, with 16 bases between. The V gene's germline CDR1 is MDHEN and CDR2 SYDVKM. This CDR3 comprises 15 residues. The CDR3 loop is CASSSSYRLGQPQHF. The CDR3 DNA is TGTGCCAGCAGTTCGAGCTACAGGTTGGGTCAGCCCCAGCATTTT.